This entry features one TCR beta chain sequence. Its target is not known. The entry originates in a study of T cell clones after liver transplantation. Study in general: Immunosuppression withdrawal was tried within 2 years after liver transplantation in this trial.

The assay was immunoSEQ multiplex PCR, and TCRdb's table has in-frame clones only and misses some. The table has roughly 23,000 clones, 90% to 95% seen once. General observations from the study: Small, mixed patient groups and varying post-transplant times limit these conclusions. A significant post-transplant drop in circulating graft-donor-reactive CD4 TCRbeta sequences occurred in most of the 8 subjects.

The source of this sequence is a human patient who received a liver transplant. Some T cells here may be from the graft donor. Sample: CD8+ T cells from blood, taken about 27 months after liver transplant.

The CDR3 reads CASSPSGGDSNQPQHF. CDR3 in DNA: TGTGCCAGCAGTCCCTCGGGGGGGGACTCCAACCAGCCCCAGCATTTT. The chain combines TRBV27 with TRBJ1-5, with D possibly being TRBD1 (5 bases). The CDR3 totals 16 residues. Germline V lookup: CDR1 MNHEY, CDR2 SMNVEV (reference sequence). The V and J ends lost 5 bases and 7 bases respectively, with 21 bases between them.